This TCR beta chain was obtained from a study of cytomegalovirus exposure and HLA in healthy donors (dated by TCRdb to about 2017). Background for the entire study: An earlier analysis of some 620 of the donors reported approximately 260 Gb of sequence data and approximately 120 million unique TCR beta sequences obtained from 150 million to 200 million T cells. HLA typing included class I and class II loci at four-digit resolution. Every repertoire in the discovery cohort had been generated on one and the same sequencing platform. Donor age, sex, ethnicity and CMV serostatus were collected together with the repertoire data. The study aimed to test whether signatures of past pathogen exposure could be identified by cataloging public T cell receptors. Rather than using new phenotypic data, the later analysis identified candidate immune exposures from TCR beta sequences and from how often those sequences occurred across donors. An early release covering approximately 600 HLA-typed donors comprised 250 to 350 gigabases of sequencing data and around 80 million unique TCR sequences. The number of typed donors differed by locus: about 620-640 for A, B, C, DRB1 and DQB1; 500 to 550 for DQA1; approximately 610 for DPA1; and 400 to 480 for DPB1. In addition to the first cohort of 666 subjects, a separate validation cohort of 130 or so different subjects was used. The genetic ancestry cluster associated with self-reported Caucasian donors included 81% of the roughly 390 genotyped donors. The T cell repertoires of around 670 subjects were profiled by immunosequencing and related to cytomegalovirus serostatus. In a later analysis, previously published TCR beta repertoires from hundreds of donors were re-analyzed and high-resolution HLA genotyping was added so that TCR occurrence patterns could be studied. Across about 370 genotyped donors of the cohort, an average of approximately 200,000 unique TCR beta nucleotide sequences per donor were sequenced, and approximately 19% of those sequences were non-productive. To decide whether each TCR beta V gene segment behaved as functional or pseudogenic, an earlier analysis of some 600 of the donors relied on high-throughput TCR beta sequencing. A few DR-DQ haplotypes were treated as single units for association and clustering because of strong linkage in the cohort. High-throughput TCR immunosequencing, statistical association of individual TCRs with disease status, and machine learning were combined to predict cytomegalovirus infection status. Genome-wide SNP genotypes for about 65% of the roughly 670 donors were used in a later genetic analysis, which treated that subset as a discovery cohort.

As for this clone: Its antigen is currently not known. One base away there is no much larger clone; base qualities are not given.

The cohort consisted of some 670 healthy bone marrow donors. At the time of sampling, every cohort member was nominally healthy, though immune exposures that went unrecorded were likely present. The donor was CMV seropositive and was included in the group of some 290 seropositive cohort members. Each donor provided a peripheral blood sample, and peripheral blood mononuclear cells were used for TCR beta sequencing. The Qiagen DNeasy Blood Extraction Kit was used to extract genomic DNA from the blood cell samples. The investigation overall reported the following: The study gave a list of some 150 TCR beta chains associated with cytomegalovirus. A later analysis found that HLA-associated TCR beta chains were more clonally expanded and had lower generation probabilities than equally common non-associated chains. The classifier was reported to diagnose cytomegalovirus status with high specificity and sensitivity in both the original and validation cohorts. Most TCR sequences were seen in very few donors, while some public TCRs were found in many individuals. Presence/absence analyses assumed roughly uniform sequencing depth across donors, an assumption that may not hold. Three of the identified cytomegalovirus-associated TCR beta chains were confirmed in vitro to be specific for cytomegalovirus antigens. The 87-base-pair reads could not distinguish some IMGT-functional V segments, including TRBV6-2 and TRBV6-3, so those segments were excluded. Linkage disequilibrium might explain the correlated functional status among segregating V segments, but an unknown experimental factor could not be ruled out. Immune exposure information for the cohort was limited to CMV serostatus. When HLA alleles, especially DR and DQ, strongly co-occurred, TCR associations were difficult to assign to individual alleles. Compared with the 666-donor mean, donors in an Asian-associated ancestry cluster had fewer N-insertions in productive TCRs, according to a later genetic analysis. Because counts were too low, 15 to 20 rarely observed V segments, including chromosome 9 orphons, were excluded from the earlier analysis of around 640 of the donors. A group of highly shared sequence variants was considered likely to be a technical artifact of the sequencing pipeline. Only TCR beta chains were sequenced in this cohort, and the absence of alpha or paired-chain data limited detectable features. It was suggested by the authors that the approach could potentially be generalized to other disease states and immunological phenotypes. In a later analysis, TCR association rates were found to vary across HLA loci, with the most associated TCRs seen for DRB1 alleles and the fewest for HLA-C alleles. A later genetic analysis associated a missense DCLRE1C variant with V-gene and J-gene trimming of TCR beta chains, and an independent cohort replicated the association. A later analysis associated 16,951 TCR beta sequences with specific HLA alleles at a false discovery rate of 0.05. Broadly in line with IMGT annotations, most TCR beta V segments showed up in productive rearrangements about 90% or about 30% of the time in an earlier analysis of 587 of the donors. Most CMV-associated TCR beta chains appeared to be HLA-restricted in a later analysis, and the HLA associations seemed to be driven largely by CMV exposure. A further reported finding was that TCR beta sequences accurately predicted the HLA-A and HLA-B alleles for most subjects in the first cohort. According to a later analysis, parvovirus B19, influenza, CMV and Epstein-Barr virus appeared linked to several top co-occurrence clusters. Because some donors lacked HLA typing at each locus, the association tests relied only on the typed subset.

The method was the immunoSEQ multiplex PCR assay. A mixture of 60 forward primers for TCR Vbeta segments and 13 reverse primers for TCR Jbeta segments was used in the multiplex PCR. The CDR3 region of rearranged TCR beta genes was amplified from genomic DNA by a multiplex PCR assay. Amplified TCR beta libraries were sequenced as 87-base-pair reads on the Illumina HiSeq System. The paper's data handling went like this. Across the 600 to 700 repertoires, a later analysis counted 75 million to 90 million unique TCR beta chains, roughly 11 million of which were shared by at least two donors. Raw reads were error-corrected and collapsed into unique sequences with a nearest-neighbor algorithm that merged closely related sequences to remove PCR and sequencing errors. Alignment of CDR3 sequences to IMGT reference sequences was used to assign V, D and J gene segments. For a sequence to be retained, a match of at least six nucleotides to both a V gene segment and a J gene segment was required. A rearrangement counted as productive if the CDR3 had no stop codons and remained in frame with V and J, and every other rearrangement counted as non-productive. CDR3 was defined by IMGT convention, running from the second conserved V-encoded cysteine to the conserved J-encoded phenylalanine. In an earlier analysis of more than 550 of the donors, sequences lacking an unambiguous match to a single V gene segment were excluded. An earlier analysis of 587 of the donors called V segments functional above 56.7% productive rearrangements and segregating when the between-donor standard deviation exceeded 5%. A statistical classification framework was built to diagnose cytomegalovirus status from the catalog of TCR beta chain sequences. A later analysis assigned V and J genes by comparing TCR nucleotide sequences with IMGT/GENE-DB human TR gene sequences. Using the TCRdist pipeline, a later analysis assigned CDR3 sequences along with most-parsimonious VDJ recombination scenarios. A later analysis defined each TCR beta chain by its CDR3 amino acid sequence plus V-gene family, and excluded reads lacking a unique V-gene family. In a later analysis, nearly 600 highly shared, low-generation-probability nucleotide sequences were removed to address suspected cross-contamination and a sequencing artifact. In a later analysis, a clonal expansion index for each public chain was calculated from normalized within-repertoire ranks of inferred template counts. In a later analysis, generation probabilities were computed with a VDJ recombination model fitted to out-of-frame rearrangements, and the resulting probabilities were checked against IGoR. Hypergeometric tests were used in a later analysis to score TCR-TCR, TCR-HLA and TCR-CMV co-occurrence, with a repertoire-size bias correction applied to the TCR pairs. In a later analysis, false discovery rates were estimated by permuting HLA or CMV assignments 20 times. In a later analysis, co-occurring TCRs were grouped with DBSCAN, and TCRdist sequence similarity was added when clustering was performed within HLA-allele-positive subsets. Co-occurrence clustering excluded repertoires with fewer than 30,000 or more than 120,000 public chains, plus five with anomalous nucleotide sharing. Drawn from immuneACCESS, this table holds only the in-frame rearrangements with V and J called that TCRdb kept. Clones are partly lost; checked studies trace under half to an unresolved V gene and leave the rest unexplained. V and J calls and clone size are as listed in that table; D and trimming were resolved from the DNA. The sample table holds 95,000 to 150,000 clones, of which 70% to 85% were seen once. About 5.8% of the sample is held by the ten biggest clonotypes.

The CDR3 sequence holds 11 residues, the cysteine and phenylalanine included. The only DNA kept is the CDR3, 33 bases in frame from the first base. Taken from the germline V gene, the CDR1 and CDR2 loops are MDHEN and SYDVKM. Trimming removed 6 bases from V and 6 bases from J, leaving 8 bases between the germline ends. Specimen: PBMCs. The receptor's source is a man younger than 35 in good health and CMV-seropositive. Recombination connected TRBV28 to TRBJ1-2, with a weak D call of TRBD1 (5 bases match). The nucleotides are TGTGCCAGCAGACTACAGGATGGCTACACCTTC. Its coded protein is CASRLQDGYTF.